The T cell receptor (beta chain) under discussion was sequenced for a study of blood T cell repertoires in COVID-19 (TCRdb year 2020). For the study in its entirety: Collaborator samples came from the United States, Italy and Spain and covered acute and convalescent phases of COVID-19. The material from the prospective study consisted of cDNA or gDNA derived from T cells, B-cell-depleted T cells, or PBMCs. Subjects who had been exposed to COVID-19, were actively infected with it, or had recovered from it provided the deeply sampled blood TCRbeta repertoires that made up the dataset. The repertoires were released in a freely available public database meant as a resource for research on the immune response to SARS-CoV-2. The samples were drawn from the first 160 participants of the ongoing ImmuneRACE study and from roughly 1,300 subjects provided by 6 global collaborators. Sample metadata almost always included a de-identified subject ID, COVID-19 status, age in years and sex. Where available, HLA class I and class II types were obtained from metadata supplied by the sample provider rather than from assay-based typing. The study at large found these results: The quantity of clinical and demographic metadata differed by source and by participant and was supplied without curation.

TCRbeta CDR3 regions were amplified from genomic DNA by means of the immunoSEQ Assay, a bias-controlled multiplex PCR. In the paper's pipeline: Nucleated cell counts per sample were estimated from amplification of reference gene primers within the assay. To quantify the absolute abundance of each unique TCRbeta CDR3 rearrangement, sequence reads were collapsed and filtered. Productive Simpson clonality was computed per sample as the square root of Simpson's diversity index over productive rearrangements. What TCRdb holds here is the immuneACCESS table cut down to in-frame rearrangements. Part of the clones is not present; checked against another copy, under half of the missing clones reflect an unresolved V gene, and the others are unexplained. V, J and clone size are taken as reported in that table, and D and trimming were inferred from the DNA itself. The sample table lists 450,000 to 500,000 clones, approximately 85% of them with a count of one. The ten largest clonotypes hold more than 3% of the sample.

Points on this clone: No antigen is known for it. The sample holds no much larger clone one base away, and base qualities are not on file.

Collaborating institutions collected whole blood in K2EDTA tubes following their own protocols. For TCRbeta analysis, collaborators shipped samples in one of three forms: frozen whole blood, isolated PBMCs, or DNA extracted from either of those sample types. CDR1 and CDR2, looked up from the germline V gene, are SGHRS and YFSETQ. The CDR3 spans 16 residues, from the cysteine through the phenylalanine. Of the read, only the CDR3 DNA is kept; its 48 bases are in frame from base 1. The junction shows trimming of 0 bases on V and 4 bases on J, plus 16 bases between the germline ends. The sequence links TRBV5-1 to TRBJ1-2; TRBD1 is perhaps the D gene, given 6 matching bases. Sequenced input: peripheral blood. This receptor was obtained from a human donor in a cohort sampled during active COVID-19. The CDR3 protein sequence reads: CASSLEGAGAAYGYTF. In nucleotide form, the sequence is TGCGCCAGCAGCTTGGAGGGCGCAGGGGCGGCCTATGGCTACACCTTC.